One TCR beta chain is described in this entry. Antigen: not known. The data originate from a study of T cell therapy after organ transplantation. Across the whole study: Expansion used a peptide pool of 30 HLA class I and II CMV epitopes. Study-level results: Effects of concurrent antirejection and antiviral medications were not evaluable. Endogenous clonotypes not in therapy products appeared after therapy alongside transferred ones.

Clones were read by immunoSEQ multiplex PCR, and TCRdb kept only the in-frame ones, dropping some. Of 850 to 1,300 clones in the sample, 66% were seen once. The V and J ends lost 7 bases and 3 bases, in that order; junction bases with no gene match: 10. Germline loops: CDR1 MNHEY, CDR2 SMNVEV (reference sequence). This CDR3 spans 15 amino acids. The specimen comprised CD8+ T cells from blood, sampled before autologous CMV-specific T cell therapy. The receptor's source is a human patient who had received a solid organ transplant and had CMV disease. V gene TRBV27 combines with J gene TRBJ2-7; 9 bases agree with TRBD2. CDR3 sequence: CASTHPAGGIYEQYF. The CDR3 DNA reads TGTGCCAGCACCCACCCTGCGGGAGGGATCTACGAGCAGTACTTC.